This TCR beta chain emerged from a study of identical twins. Germline CDR1 is SEHNR and CDR2 is FQNEAQ (reference sequence). This CDR3 is built from 14 residues. V was trimmed by 5 bases and J by 4 bases, leaving 14 bases between them. TCRdb recomputed calls from the 5' RACE reads with MiXCR, one row per CDR3 protein. The table lists 270,000 or so distinct CDR3 sequences, about 8.9% of them singletons. Study-level points and caveats: Within monozygotic twins, out-of-frame TCR alpha sharing was underestimated by the models. The more abundant beta clonotypes in cord blood had fewer insertions, and memory repertoires did not show this.

Notes on this clonotype: Antigen: not known.

This same sample was also part of a study on yellow fever vaccine responses in identical twins.

Sequencing used CD8+ T cells sorted from blood. This clonotype was sampled from a woman aged 18-35 years in good health. The chain links TRBV7-9 to TRBJ1-2; D perhaps matches TRBD1 (5 bases). The CDR3 DNA reads as TGTGCCAGCAGCCCTGGGACGGGGATCTATGGCTACACCTTC. Its protein is CASSPGTGIYGYTF.